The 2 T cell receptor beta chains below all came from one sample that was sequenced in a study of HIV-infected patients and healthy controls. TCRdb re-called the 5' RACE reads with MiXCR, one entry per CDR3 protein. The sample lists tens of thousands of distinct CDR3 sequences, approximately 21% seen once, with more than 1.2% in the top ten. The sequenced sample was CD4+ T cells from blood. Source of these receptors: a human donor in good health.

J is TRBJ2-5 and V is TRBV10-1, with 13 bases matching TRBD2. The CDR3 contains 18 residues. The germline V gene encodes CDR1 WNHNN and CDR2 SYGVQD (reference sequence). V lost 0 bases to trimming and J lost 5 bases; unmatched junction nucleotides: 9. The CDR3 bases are TGCGCCAGCAGTGAGTCGAGGACTAGCGGGAGCCTAGGGGAGACCCAGTACTTC. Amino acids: CASSESRTSGSLGETQYF.

In DNA form, the CDR3 reads TGCGCCAGCAGTGAGTCTTTAGGATCAGAGACCCAGTACTTC. It yields the protein CASSESLGSETQYF. V is TRBV10-2 and J is TRBJ2-5; D not resolved. The CDR3 totals 14 residues. Trimming took 0 bases from V and 4 from J, leaving 9 bases between them. The germline V gene has CDR1 WSHSY and CDR2 SAAADI.